This T cell receptor (beta chain) comes out of a study of shared clonotypes between healthy human individuals. As to this clone: The antigen remains unidentified.

Study-level points and caveats: Only blood was sampled, and tissue TCR repertoires likely differ from blood ones. Memory subsets generally showed smaller estimated richness than naive subsets did.

The trim removed 1 base at V and 5 bases at J, leaving 9 bases unmatched. CDR1 SQVTM and CDR2 ANQGSEA come from the germline V gene. The CDR3 runs to 15 residues. Several immunoSEQ 96-well plates shared each subset's DNA, each plate a replicate. In the authors' methods: Owing to the provision of junction-only sequences devoid of quality scores by immunoSEQ, filtering differed. The table came from immunoSEQ multiplex PCR; TCRdb's copy has only in-frame clones and leaves some out. D and trimming come from the DNA, and the V and J calls and clone size come from that table. The sample shows about 960,000 clones, about 80% of them seen only once.

The chain joins TRBV29-1 to TRBJ2-3, with TRBD1 identical over 7 bases. The sample consisted of memory CD4+ T cells sorted from blood. The subset here: CD45RA-negative fraction. The clonotype originates from a man aged 18 to 30 in good health. The CDR3 is CSVEGPGTEVDTQYF. CDR3 DNA: TGCAGCGTTGAAGGCCCCGGGACAGAAGTAGATACGCAGTATTTT.